The 26 T cell receptor beta chains below come from one sample, sequenced in a study of early T cells in non-severe SARS-CoV-2 infection. TCRdb re-analysed the 5' RACE reads in MiXCR, keeping a single row per CDR3 protein. Here the sample spans tens of thousands of distinct CDR3 sequences, around 5.6% being singletons. The sequenced sample was whole blood. The receptor set was obtained from an adult who was a healthcare worker with PCR-confirmed SARS-CoV-2 infection or an uninfected control (not recorded which).

This clonotype has a count of ten or more. This chain uses TRBV28 with TRBJ1-1; D is unresolved. The CDR3 consists of 13 residues. Trimming pared 5 bases from V and 5 bases from J, leaving 12 bases between. The germline V gene has CDR1 MDHEN and CDR2 SYDVKM. Written as DNA, the CDR3 is TGTGCCAGCAGTCTCGAACTGGGTACTGAAGCTTTCTTT. Residues: CASSLELGTEAFF.

V gene TRBV12-5 combines with J gene TRBJ2-3; 14 bases line up with TRBD2. The CDR3 totals 20 residues. The germline V gene encodes CDR1 LGHNT and CDR2 FRNRAP. V lost 1 base, J lost 4 bases, and 13 bases stayed unmatched. Here the CDR3 reads CASGLASNLGLAGVADTQYF. In DNA form, the CDR3 reads TGTGCTAGTGGTTTGGCGTCCAACCTGGGACTAGCGGGAGTGGCAGATACGCAGTATTTT.

This clonotype was counted a few times. The chain combines TRBV5-1 with TRBJ2-7; a weak D match, TRBD1 (6 bases). Germline V gene sequence: CDR1 SGHRS, CDR2 YFSETQ. Trimming shortened V by 0 bases and J by 1 base, and 11 bases separated the two germline ends. The CDR3 spans 15 residues. CDR3 residues: CASSLVDRRSYEQYF. In DNA, the CDR3 is TGCGCCAGCAGCTTGGTTGACAGGCGGTCCTACGAGCAGTACTTC. The full variable domain, with the rest looked up from reference TRBV5-1 and TRBJ2-7, is KAGVTQTPRYLIKTRGQQVTLSCSPISGHRSVSWYQQTPGQGLQFLFEYFSETQRNKGNFPGRFSGRQFSNSRSEMNVSTLELGDSALYLCASSLVDRRSYEQYFGPGTRLTVT.

CDR3 residues: CATSVRGRVNSPLHF. The CDR3 DNA reads TGTGCCACCAGCGTGAGGGGACGGGTAAATTCACCCCTCCACTTT. This chain connects TRBV15 to TRBJ1-6; D perhaps matches TRBD1 (5 bases). V lost 5 bases, J lost 7 bases, and 15 bases lay in between. In germline, CDR1 is LNHNV, CDR2 YYDKDF (reference sequence). The CDR3 consists of 15 residues. The entire variable domain, with the rest obtained from reference TRBV15 and TRBJ1-6, is as follows: DAMVIQNPRYQVTQFGKPVTLSCSQTLNHNVMYWYQQKSSQAPKLLFHYYDKDFNNEADTPDNFQSRRPNTSFCFLDIRSPGLGDTAMYLCATSVRGRVNSPLHFGNGTRLTVT.

This clonotype was found many times. The rearrangement joins TRBV6-1 to TRBJ1-1; 11 positions agree with TRBD1. The CDR3 has 14 residues. Trimming cost V 5 bases and J 4 bases; bases outside gene matches: 3. Germline CDR1 reads MNHNS; CDR2 reads SASEGT. This chain's CDR3 is CASSYGTGGTEAFF. The CDR3 nucleotides are TGTGCCAGCAGTTACGGGACAGGGGGCACTGAAGCTTTCTTT.

V gene TRBV11-2 combines with J gene TRBJ2-7; 10 bases line up with TRBD1. V lost 6 bases and J lost 0; bases outside the gene matches: 5. The CDR3 is made up of 15 amino acids. Germline-derived CDR1 and CDR2 are SGHAT and FQNNGV. The CDR3 region is CASRIRTGGSYEQYF. CDR3 DNA: TGTGCCAGCAGGATCCGGACAGGGGGCTCCTACGAGCAGTACTTC.

This clonotype showed up just a few times. The chain joins TRBV19 to TRBJ2-3; TRBD1 matches at 8 bases. The CDR3 contains 12 residues. V lost 6 bases, J lost 4 bases, and 0 bases stayed unmatched. The germline V gene encodes CDR1 LNHDA and CDR2 SQIVND (reference sequence). CDR3 residues: CASRQGADTQYF. The CDR3 nucleotides are TGTGCCAGTAGACAGGGGGCAGATACGCAGTATTTT. The full variable domain, its missing parts supplied by reference TRBV19 and TRBJ2-3, is DGGITQSPKYLFRKEGQNVTLSCEQNLNHDAMYWYRQDPGQGLRLIYYSQIVNDFQKGDIAEGYSVSREKKESFPLTVTSAQKNPTAFYLCASRQGADTQYFGPGTRLTVL.

This clonotype has ten or more counts. The CDR3 sequence: CASSKGDKQETQYF. For the CDR3, the DNA is TGTGCCAGTAGTAAGGGGGACAAACAAGAGACCCAGTACTTC. The rearrangement links TRBV19 to TRBJ2-5, with a tentative D call TRBD1 (6 bases). CDR1 LNHDA and CDR2 SQIVND come from the germline V gene (reference sequence). V was shortened by 4 bases and J by 2 bases, with 11 bases between the two germline ends. This CDR3 has 14 amino acids.

V usage is TRBV20-1 and J usage is TRBJ1-1; D is uncertain. Germline CDR1 DFQATT, CDR2 SNEGSKA (reference sequence). This CDR3 is 11 amino acids long. Trimming cost V 2 bases and J 3 bases, with 4 bases left between them. In DNA form, the CDR3 reads TGCAGTGCTAGATCAGACACTGAAGCTTTCTTT. It specifies CSARSDTEAFF.

The rearrangement joins TRBV6-6 to TRBJ2-3; D is perhaps TRBD2 (5 bases). This CDR3 has 15 residues. From germline, CDR1 is MNHNY and CDR2 SVGAGI (reference sequence). The V and J ends lost 5 bases and 0 bases respectively, with 12 bases between them. In nucleotides, the CDR3 is TGTGCCAGCAGTGAGCGGCTCACTAGCACAGATACGCAGTATTTT. Translating gives CASSERLTSTDTQYF.

This clonotype has more than one count but fewer than ten. This rearrangement joins TRBV20-1 to TRBJ2-1; 8 bases fit TRBD1. Trimming removed 5 bases from V and 5 bases from J; junction bases left unmatched: 8. The CDR3 is 14 residues long. The V gene's germline CDR1 is DFQATT and CDR2 SNEGSKA (reference sequence). Here the CDR3 DNA reads TGCAGTGCTTACCCGACAGGGGTCCACAATGAGCAGTTCTTC. Its translation is CSAYPTGVHNEQFF.

This clonotype has more than one count but fewer than ten. As DNA, the CDR3 is TGTGCCAGCAGCCCAGGACAGGGAACCACCGGGGAGCTGTTTTTT. Translation gives CASSPGQGTTGELFF. V usage is TRBV7-9 and J usage is TRBJ2-2; 8 bases map to TRBD1. Germline CDR1 reads SEHNR; CDR2 reads FQNEAQ (reference sequence). V gave up 5 bases and J gave up 4 bases; unmatched junction bases: 6. The CDR3 loop spans 15 amino acids.

The table lists this clonotype with a few counts. This chain joins TRBV20-1 and TRBJ2-3; D is unclear. Trimming took 0 bases from V and 1 from J, leaving 5 bases between them. CDR1 and CDR2 from the germline V gene are DFQATT and SNEGSKA (reference sequence). CDR3 size: 13 residues. The DNA of the CDR3 is TGCAGTGCTAGAGAGCCCGGCACAGATACGCAGTATTTT. Translation: CSAREPGTDTQYF.

This clonotype has at least ten counts. V is TRBV10-2 and J is TRBJ2-7; 9 positions agree with TRBD2. The germline V gene has CDR1 WSHSY and CDR2 SAAADI. V lost 5 bases to trimming and J lost 4 bases; unmatched junction nucleotides: 0. The CDR3 runs to 12 residues. The CDR3 loop is CASSTSGYEQYF. The DNA for the CDR3 is TGCGCCAGCAGTACTAGCGGGTACGAGCAGTACTTC.

The rearrangement links TRBV7-6 to TRBJ1-1; weak D call: TRBD1 (6 bases). The CDR3 covers 15 residues. V was trimmed by 5 bases and J by 0 bases, leaving 13 bases between them. Germline V gene sequence: CDR1 SGHVS, CDR2 FNYEAQ. This CDR3 reads CASSGRGAMNTEAFF. The CDR3 coding sequence is TGTGCCAGCAGCGGTCGGGGGGCCATGAACACTGAAGCTTTCTTT.

This sequence joins TRBV14 and TRBJ2-7; perhaps TRBD1 as D (5 bases). Germline V lookup: CDR1 SGHDN, CDR2 FVKESK. The ends were cut back, 6 bases at V and 2 bases at J, with 14 bases in the middle. The CDR3 consists of 14 residues. CDR3 protein: CASSRQGATYEQYF. The DNA of the CDR3 is TGTGCCAGCAGTCGCCAGGGCGCCACCTACGAGCAGTACTTC.

The sample holds many counts of this clonotype. The chain links TRBV20-1 to TRBJ2-6; unclear D gene. Looked up from germline, CDR1 is DFQATT and CDR2 is SNEGSKA (reference sequence). The CDR3 consists of 11 residues. V lost 8 bases and J lost 4, with 6 bases in between. The chain's CDR3 is CSSLGANVLTF. The CDR3 region has the DNA TGCAGTTCCCTGGGGGCCAACGTCCTGACTTTC.

This clonotype was seen a few times. The CDR3 DNA is TGCGCCAGCAGCTTGTGGGGGGATCTGAACACTGAAGCTTTCTTT. Protein product: CASSLWGDLNTEAFF. The V and J genes are TRBV5-1 and TRBJ1-1, with D maybe TRBD1 (5 bases). V was trimmed by 1 base and J by 0 bases, leaving 10 bases between them. The CDR3 consists of 15 residues. Germline V gives CDR1 SGHRS, CDR2 YFSETQ.

This clonotype has just a few counts. This rearrangement joins TRBV10-3 to TRBJ1-2; D is unresolved. V shed 8 bases and J shed 1 base, with 17 bases lying between them. Per the germline V gene, CDR1 is ENHRY and CDR2 is SYGVKD. The CDR3 has 15 residues. The CDR3 region has the DNA TGTGCCATCTCCTTGGGTCTACAATTTAACTATGGCTACACCTTC. Amino acids: CAISLGLQFNYGYTF.

At least ten counts were recorded for this clonotype. V and J are TRBV4-2 and TRBJ1-1; 10 bases are a match to TRBD1. Germline V CDR1 and CDR2: LGHNA, YNFKEQ. V lost 1 base, J lost 6 bases, and 5 bases stayed unmatched. The CDR3 length is 15 residues. CDR3 nucleotide sequence: TGTGCCAGCAGCCAAGGGCGACAGGGGGCGTCTGAAGCTTTCTTT. This codes for CASSQGRQGASEAFF.

This clonotype was seen ten or more times. This chain links TRBV5-1 with TRBJ2-2; D is unclear. The CDR3 contains 14 residues. Between the trimmed V and J ends, which lost 2 bases and 1 base, there was a span of 6 bases. Per the germline V gene, CDR1 is SGHRS and CDR2 is YFSETQ. CDR3 coding DNA: TGCGCCAGCAGCTTACGGATGAACACCGGGGAGCTGTTTTTT. Amino acids: CASSLRMNTGELFF.

This clonotype was seen ten or more times. The junction departs from the called germline gene at one end, perhaps through a read error. V and J are TRBV11-2 and TRBJ2-5; D uncertain. Germline V gene lookup returns CDR1 SGHAT and CDR2 FQNNGV. This CDR3 has 14 amino acids. CDR3 DNA: TGTGCCAGCAGCTCCACACCCGTCCAAGGGACCCAGTACTTC. The encoded protein is CASSSTPVQGTQYF. The variable domain in full, completed from reference TRBV11-2 and TRBJ2-5, reads EAGVAQSPRYKIIEKRQSVAFWCNPISGHATLYWYQQILGQGPKLLIQFQNNGVVDDSQLPKDRFSAERLKGVDSTLKIQPAKLEDSAVYLCASSSTPVQGTQYFGPGTRLLVL.

This clonotype was recorded a few times. One end of the junction is discordant with germline, which a read error may explain. The chain combines TRBV20-1 with TRBJ1-1; unclear D gene. This CDR3 contains 13 residues. Germline CDR1 is DFQATT and CDR2 is SNEGSKA (reference sequence). The CDR3 sequence: CIASPMTANEAFF. CDR3 bases: TGCATTGCTAGCCCTATGACGGCGAATGAAGCTTTCTTT.

The gene calls are TRBV30 and TRBJ1-5; D is undetermined. Germline V gene data show CDR1 as GTSNPN and CDR2 as SVGIG (reference sequence). This CDR3 comprises 14 residues. V lost 3 bases and J 5 bases, leaving 14 bases between the germline ends. CDR3 nucleotides: TGTGCCTGGAGCCCGGGGAAGGGTTATCAGCCCCAGCATTTT. Residues: CAWSPGKGYQPQHF. The variable domain in full, with the rest retrieved from reference TRBV30 and TRBJ1-5, is SQTIHQWPATLVQPVGSPLSLECTVEGTSNPNLYWYRQAAGRGLQLLFYSVGIGQISSEVPQNLSASRPQDRQFILSSKKLLLSDSGFYLCAWSPGKGYQPQHFGDGTRLSIL.

In its sample, this clonotype was seen many times. V is TRBV11-2 and J is TRBJ2-1; D remains unclear. Germline V gene lookup returns CDR1 SGHAT and CDR2 FQNNGV. This CDR3 spans 12 amino acids. V dropped 5 bases and J dropped 4 bases, with 6 bases sitting between them. The CDR3 bases are TGTGCCAGCAGCCCACGGTACAATGAGCAGTTCTTC. Protein product: CASSPRYNEQFF.

The CDR3 DNA is TGTGCCAGCAGCTTAGACAGGGGAAAAACAGATACGCAGTATTTT. Residues: CASSLDRGKTDTQYF. The chain recombines TRBV7-2 with TRBJ2-3; the match to TRBD1 covers 7 bases. Per germline, CDR1 SGHTA and CDR2 FQGNSA. V lost 1 base, J lost 3 bases, and 4 bases stayed unmatched. The length of the CDR3 is 15 residues. Full variable domain (remainder filled in from reference TRBV7-2 and TRBJ2-3): GAGVSQSPSNKVTEKGKDVELRCDPISGHTALYWYRQSLGQGLEFLIYFQGNSAPDKSGLPSDRFSAERTGGSVSTLTIQRTQQEDSAVYLCASSLDRGKTDTQYFGPGTRLTVL.